The next 14 T cell receptor beta chains were all read from a single sample in a study of blood T cell repertoires in COVID-19. Sequenced by immunoSEQ multiplex PCR; TCRdb stores in-frame clones only, minus some. The sample has about 240,000 clones; approximately 88% are singletons. The sequenced sample consisted of peripheral blood. The receptors were sampled from a woman in her twenties or thirties with acute or convalescent COVID-19.

V gene TRBV12-3 or TRBV12-4 combines with J gene TRBJ1-4; D gene ambiguous. The CDR3 runs 13 residues. V lost 6 bases, J lost 4 bases, and 9 bases lay in between. The CDR3 bases are TGTGCCAGCAGGCTACAGATTAATGAAAAACTGTTTTTT. Translating it yields CASRLQINEKLFF.

The chain joins TRBV19 to TRBJ1-5; D possibly corresponds to TRBD1 (5 bases). The CDR3 has 17 residues. Trimming left V 9 bases short and J 0 bases short, with 21 bases between. Germline CDR1 is LNHDA and CDR2 is SQIVND (reference sequence). CDR3 region: CASLSGTGVYSNQPQHF. The CDR3, as DNA: TGTGCCAGCCTCTCCGGGACGGGAGTATATAGCAATCAGCCCCAGCATTTT.

The DNA of the CDR3 is TGCGCCAGCAGCCGAGGAACTAGCGGGAGGGCAAATGAGCAGTTCTTC. It is translated as CASSRGTSGRANEQFF. The chain has TRBV4-1 and TRBJ2-1; TRBD2 agrees at 13 bases. Germline loops: CDR1 MGHRA, CDR2 YSYEKL. V lost 4 bases, J lost 7 bases, and 7 bases stayed unmatched. CDR3 length: 16 residues.

This clone was detected only once. The rearrangement uses TRBV19 and TRBJ2-1; D may be TRBD1 (6 bases). The germline CDR1 and CDR2 sequences are LNHDA and SQIVND (reference sequence). V lost 5 bases and J 10 bases, leaving 15 bases between the germline ends. The CDR3 is 13 amino acids. CDR3 loop: CASSRQVGLEQFF. The CDR3 DNA reads TGTGCCAGTAGTCGACAGGTGGGCTTGGAGCAGTTCTTC.

The CDR3: CASQNLAGETQYF. CDR3 nucleotides: TGTGCCAGCCAGAACCTGGCGGGAGAGACCCAGTACTTC. The V call is TRBV18, the J call TRBJ2-5; D is perhaps TRBD2 (5 bases). The CDR3 totals 13 residues. Germline V gene lookup returns CDR1 KGHSH and CDR2 LQKENI. V lost 8 bases and J lost 4, with 14 bases in between.

This clone was seen just once. The genes are TRBV29-1 and TRBJ1-3, with D possibly TRBD1 on 5 matching bases. V dropped 5 bases and J dropped 1 base, with 21 bases sitting between them. The CDR3 length is 17 residues. The germline V gene encodes CDR1 SQVTM and CDR2 ANQGSEA. The CDR3 region is CSVTGFIGGLSGNTIYF. CDR3 DNA: TGCAGCGTTACGGGCTTCATTGGGGGGTTATCTGGAAACACCATATATTTT.

The chain recombines TRBV9 with TRBJ2-1, with 7 bases aligning to TRBD2. Germline values: CDR1 SGDLS, CDR2 YYNGEE. Trimming cost V 6 bases and J 12 bases; bases outside gene matches: 15. The CDR3 extends over 14 amino acids. CDR3 in DNA: TGTGCCAGCACGCGCGGGACTACTACATCTGGGCAGTTCTTC. Amino acid sequence: CASTRGTTTSGQFF.

The chain employs TRBV5-1 and TRBJ1-6; TRBD1 aligns across 9 bases. The length of the CDR3 is 16 residues. V was clipped by 0 bases and J by 6 bases; unmatched bases: 4. Germline CDR1 is SGHRS and CDR2 is YFSETQ. As DNA, the CDR3 is TGCGCCAGCAGCTTGGAGGGACAGGGTTTTAATTCACCCCTCCACTTT. Its translation: CASSLEGQGFNSPLHF.

The chain joins TRBV6-5 to TRBJ1-1, with 8 bases identical to TRBD1. Per germline, CDR1 MNHEY and CDR2 SVGAGI. CDR3 size: 14 residues. Trimming removed 2 bases from V and 3 bases from J; junction bases left unmatched: 2. CDR3: CASSYRRGHTEAFF. CDR3 DNA: TGTGCCAGCAGTTACCGCAGGGGGCACACTGAAGCTTTCTTT.

As to this clone: The same CDR3 can be traced to other DNA sequences in this sample. The V gene is TRBV24-1, the J gene TRBJ2-7; TRBD1 agrees at 7 bases. Trimming at V came to 3 bases and at J to 5 bases, leaving 6 bases not matched to a gene. The CDR3 contains 14 residues. The V gene's germline CDR1 is KGHDR and CDR2 SFDVKD. The CDR3 DNA sequence: TGTGCCACCAGTGATCCTAACAGGGGCCACGAGCAGTACTTC. Translated: CATSDPNRGHEQYF.

For this clone: A junction boundary mismatches the germline segment, possibly from a read error. The V and J genes are TRBV7-9 and TRBJ1-2; 8 bases map to TRBD1. Germline assignment: CDR1 SEHNR and CDR2 FQNEAQ (reference sequence). CDR3 length: 16 residues. CDR3 sequence reads: CASSLVGDRINYGHTF. In nucleotides, the CDR3 is TGTGCCAGCAGCTTAGTTGGGGACAGGATTAACTATGGCCACACCTTC.

The chain uses TRBV4-2 and TRBJ2-2, with 7 bases lining up with TRBD2. The CDR3 has 15 residues. From germline, CDR1 is LGHNA and CDR2 YNFKEQ. V lost 4 bases to trimming and J lost 4 bases; unmatched junction nucleotides: 6. CDR3 sequence: CASSPGGDFTGELFF. DNA for the CDR3: TGTGCCAGCAGCCCGGGGGGTGACTTCACCGGGGAGCTGTTTTTT.

The sample holds a few counts of this clone. V is TRBV20-1 and J is TRBJ1-5; 8 nucleotides align to TRBD1. The V gene's germline CDR1 is DFQATT and CDR2 SNEGSKA (reference sequence). J gave up 3 bases and V 3 bases, and 7 bases lay outside the gene matches. The CDR3 is 15 amino acids. The CDR3 protein is CSASGGQGYNQPQHF. DNA of the CDR3: TGCAGTGCTAGTGGAGGACAGGGATACAATCAGCCCCAGCATTTT.

The chain carries TRBV7-2 and TRBJ2-7, with a possible D match to TRBD2 (5 bases). V lost 5 bases and J lost 0, with 11 bases in between. The CDR3 consists of 14 residues. Germline values: CDR1 SGHTA, CDR2 FQGNSA. CDR3 region: CASSAGGSSYEQYF. The CDR3 DNA is TGTGCCAGCAGCGCGGGTGGCTCCTCCTACGAGCAGTACTTC.